Listed below are T cell receptor beta chains from one sample, sequenced in a study of blood T cell repertoires in COVID-19. TCRdb's copy holds only in-frame clones and misses some; the assay was immunoSEQ multiplex PCR. The table records 150,000 or so clones, 87% of them present only once. The sequencing input was peripheral blood. The receptor source for this set is a woman aged 45-59 years with acute or convalescent COVID-19. CDR3s include the opening cysteine and the closing phenylalanine or tryptophan. A D gene is named only where the DNA matches it firmly. The size of a clone is reported for some rows only, either as once, few or many, or as a class for expanded clones.

TRBJ2-7 | - | TRBV7-9 | - | CASSSKQGRVGEQYF | TGTGCCAGCAGCTCGAAACAGGGTAGAGTCGGCGAGCAGTACTTC
TRBJ2-5 | once | TRBV9 | - | CASSVADIGQETQYF | TGTGCCAGCAGCGTAGCGGACATAGGACAAGAGACCCAGTACTTC
TRBJ1-4 | - | TRBV19 | - | CASSIGSTGIGEKLFF | TGTGCCAGTAGTATAGGGTCCACAGGGATTGGCGAAAAACTGTTTTTT
TRBJ2-2 | - | TRBV27 | TRBD1 | CASSSTGGANTGELFF | TGTGCCAGCAGTTCGACAGGGGGCGCGAACACCGGGGAGCTGTTTTTT
TRBJ1-1 | - | TRBV25-1 | - | CASTERGQNTEAFF | TGTGCCAGCACTGAAAGAGGACAGAACACTGAAGCTTTCTTT
TRBJ1-2 | once | TRBV27 | - | CASSDNGGWYSGYTF | TGTGCCAGCAGCGATAACGGGGGTTGGTACTCTGGCTACACCTTC
TRBJ1-6 | few | TRBV19 | TRBD1 | CAVGQAGSPLHF | TGTGCCGTGGGACAGGCGGGTTCACCCCTCCACTTT
TRBJ1-2 | - | TRBV13 | - | CASSLGAGQNYGYTF | TGTGCCAGCAGCTTAGGGGCCGGACAGAACTATGGCTACACCTTC
TRBJ2-3 | - | TRBV29-1 | - | CSGIEAADTQYF | TGCAGCGGCATCGAAGCGGCAGATACGCAGTATTTT
TRBJ1-4 | - | TRBV27 | - | CASSLPHTEDNEKLFF | TGTGCCAGCAGTTTACCCCACACGGAGGATAATGAAAAACTGTTTTTT
TRBJ1-5 | - | TRBV30 | - | CAWSAPGVYSNQPQHF | TGTGCCTGGAGTGCCCCGGGGGTTTATAGCAATCAGCCCCAGCATTTT
TRBJ2-1 | - | TRBV13 | - | CASSSDNSYNEQFF | TGTGCCAGCAGCTCGGACAACTCCTACAATGAGCAGTTCTTC
TRBJ1-3 | - | TRBV25-1 | - | CASSLPGAGNTIYF | TGTGCCAGCAGCCTACCGGGAGCGGGAAACACCATATATTTT
TRBJ2-7 | - | TRBV4-2 | TRBD2 | CASSLTSGPNHYEQYF | TGTGCCAGCAGCCTAACTAGCGGGCCTAATCACTACGAGCAGTACTTC
TRBJ1-2 | - | TRBV4-1 | - | CASSQFRQGHGYTF | TGCGCCAGCAGCCAGTTTCGTCAGGGTCATGGCTACACCTTC
TRBJ1-4 | - | TRBV29-1 | - | CSVQAQSDLKEKLFF | TGCAGCGTTCAAGCTCAGAGCGACTTAAAGGAAAAACTGTTTTTT
TRBJ2-5 | - | TRBV5-4 | - | CASSFSGGRETQYF | TGTGCCAGCAGCTTTTCAGGAGGAAGGGAGACCCAGTACTTC
TRBJ2-1 | - | TRBV7-2 | - | CASSLWPYNEQFF | TGTGCCAGCAGCCTTTGGCCATACAATGAGCAGTTCTTC
TRBJ1-2 | - | TRBV5-4 | - | CASSLGSGVDGYTF | TGTGCCAGCAGCTTAGGCTCGGGGGTGGATGGCTACACCTTC
TRBJ1-1 | - | TRBV6-2/TRBV6-3 | TRBD1 | CASSYRQGGNTEAFF | TGTGCCAGCAGTTACAGACAGGGCGGGAACACTGAAGCTTTCTTT
TRBJ1-1 | few | TRBV6-1 | - | CASSEPAGLEAFF | TGTGCCAGCAGTGAGCCTGCGGGGCTGGAAGCTTTCTTT
TRBJ2-7 | - | TRBV7-2 | TRBD1 | CASQTGGKAYEQYF | TGTGCCAGCCAGACAGGGGGCAAGGCCTACGAGCAGTACTTC
TRBJ2-7 | - | TRBV5-5 | TRBD2 | CASSLPPAGAYEQYF | TGTGCCAGCAGCTTGCCCCCAGCGGGAGCCTACGAGCAGTACTTC
TRBJ2-5 | - | TRBV7-3 | - | CASSLKGDVSETQYF | TGTGCCAGCAGCTTAAAAGGGGATGTCTCTGAGACCCAGTACTTC